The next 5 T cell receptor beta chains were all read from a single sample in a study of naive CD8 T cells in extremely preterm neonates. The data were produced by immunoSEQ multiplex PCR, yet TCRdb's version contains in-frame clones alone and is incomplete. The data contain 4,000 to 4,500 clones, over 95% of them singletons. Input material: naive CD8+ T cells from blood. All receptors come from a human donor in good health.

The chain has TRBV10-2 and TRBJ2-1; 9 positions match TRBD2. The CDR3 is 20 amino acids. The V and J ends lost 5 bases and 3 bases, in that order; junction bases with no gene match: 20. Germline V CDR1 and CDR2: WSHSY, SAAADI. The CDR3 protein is CASSLGTGTSRGGDYNEQFF. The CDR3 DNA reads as TGCGCCAGCAGTTTGGGGACCGGGACCTCCCGCGGGGGGGACTACAATGAGCAGTTCTTC.

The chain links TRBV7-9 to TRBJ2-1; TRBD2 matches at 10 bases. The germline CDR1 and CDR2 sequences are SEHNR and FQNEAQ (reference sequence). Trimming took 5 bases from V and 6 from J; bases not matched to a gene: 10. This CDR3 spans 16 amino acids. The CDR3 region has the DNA TGTGCCAGCAGCCCCTCGCTAGCGGGGGTTCGCAATGAGCAGTTCTTC. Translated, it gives CASSPSLAGVRNEQFF.

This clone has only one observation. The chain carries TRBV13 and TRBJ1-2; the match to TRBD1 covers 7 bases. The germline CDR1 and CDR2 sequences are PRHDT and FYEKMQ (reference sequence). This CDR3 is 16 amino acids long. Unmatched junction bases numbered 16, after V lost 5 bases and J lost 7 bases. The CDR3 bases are TGTGCCAGCAGCCGACAGGGCCTGGAACCAGATGGTGGCTACACCTTC. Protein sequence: CASSRQGLEPDGGYTF.

The CDR3 loop is CASKRQGPNTGELFF. DNA of the CDR3: TGTGCCAGCAAAAGACAGGGACCAAACACCGGGGAGCTGTTTTTT. The chain has TRBV2 and TRBJ2-2, with 7 bases identical to TRBD1. The CDR3 totals 15 residues. V lost 7 bases and J lost 2; bases outside the gene matches: 7. The germline gives CDR1 SNHLY, CDR2 FYNNEI.

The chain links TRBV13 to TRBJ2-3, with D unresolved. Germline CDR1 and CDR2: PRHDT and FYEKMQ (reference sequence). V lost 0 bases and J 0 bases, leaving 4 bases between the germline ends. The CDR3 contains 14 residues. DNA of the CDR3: TGTGCCAGCAGCTTAGGGAGGAGCACAGATACGCAGTATTTT. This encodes CASSLGRSTDTQYF.